The T cell receptor (beta chain) described here comes from a study of blood T cell repertoires in COVID-19. The table came from immunoSEQ multiplex PCR; TCRdb's copy has only in-frame clones and leaves some out. The data show some 97,000 clones, 85% to 90% seen once. The germline V gene encodes CDR1 LNHDA and CDR2 SQIVND (reference sequence). This CDR3 spans 15 amino acids. V shed 3 bases and J shed 1 base, with 10 bases lying between them. This sequence originates from a human donor in a cohort sampled during active COVID-19. The specimen was peripheral blood. The rearrangement links TRBV19 to TRBJ1-5; D is perhaps TRBD1 (5 bases). CDR3 in amino acids: CASSMGGVSNQPQHF. The CDR3 coding sequence is TGTGCCAGTAGTATGGGGGGGGTGAGCAATCAGCCCCAGCATTTT. The full variable domain, rest sourced from reference TRBV19 and TRBJ1-5, is DGGITQSPKYLFRKEGQNVTLSCEQNLNHDAMYWYRQDPGQGLRLIYYSQIVNDFQKGDIAEGYSVSREKKESFPLTVTSAQKNPTAFYLCASSMGGVSNQPQHFGDGTRLSIL.